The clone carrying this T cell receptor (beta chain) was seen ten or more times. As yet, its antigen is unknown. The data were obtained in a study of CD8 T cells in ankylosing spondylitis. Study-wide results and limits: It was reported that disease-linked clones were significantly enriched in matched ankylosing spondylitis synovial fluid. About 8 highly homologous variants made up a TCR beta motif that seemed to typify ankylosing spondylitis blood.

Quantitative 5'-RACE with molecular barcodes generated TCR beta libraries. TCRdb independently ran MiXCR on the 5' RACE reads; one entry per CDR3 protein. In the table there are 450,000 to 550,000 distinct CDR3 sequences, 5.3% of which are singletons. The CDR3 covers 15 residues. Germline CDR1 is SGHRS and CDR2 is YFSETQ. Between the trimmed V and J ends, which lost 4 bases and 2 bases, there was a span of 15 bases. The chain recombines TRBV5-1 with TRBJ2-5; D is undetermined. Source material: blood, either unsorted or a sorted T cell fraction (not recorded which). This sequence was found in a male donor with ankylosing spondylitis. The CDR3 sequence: CASSPRHGVQETQYF. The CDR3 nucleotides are TGCGCCAGCAGCCCTCGTCACGGAGTTCAAGAGACCCAGTACTTC.